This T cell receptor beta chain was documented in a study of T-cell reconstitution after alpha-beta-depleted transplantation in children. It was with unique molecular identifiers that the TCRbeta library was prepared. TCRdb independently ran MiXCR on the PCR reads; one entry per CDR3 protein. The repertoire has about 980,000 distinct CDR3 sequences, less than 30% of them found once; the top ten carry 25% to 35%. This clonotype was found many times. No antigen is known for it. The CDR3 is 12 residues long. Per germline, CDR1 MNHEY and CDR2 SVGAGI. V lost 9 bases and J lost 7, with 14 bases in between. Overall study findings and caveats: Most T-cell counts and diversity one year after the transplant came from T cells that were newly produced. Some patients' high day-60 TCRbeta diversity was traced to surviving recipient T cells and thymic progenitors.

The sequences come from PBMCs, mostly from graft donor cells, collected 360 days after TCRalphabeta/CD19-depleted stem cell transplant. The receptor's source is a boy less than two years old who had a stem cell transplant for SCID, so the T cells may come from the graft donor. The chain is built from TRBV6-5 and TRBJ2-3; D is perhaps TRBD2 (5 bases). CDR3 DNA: TGTGCCAGTCGGGGAACCGGGAATACGCAGTATTTT. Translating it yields CASRGTGNTQYF.